The sequence of this T cell receptor (beta chain) was determined in a study of T cells expressing NK-cell markers. Remarks on this clonotype: What it binds is not known.

Germline V gives CDR1 SGHTA, CDR2 FQGNSA. CDR3 length: 15 amino acids. TCR beta libraries carry UMIs added by 5'RACE template switching. TCRdb re-called the 5' RACE reads and gives one entry per CDR3 protein, without DNA. The table lists roughly 280,000 distinct CDR3 sequences. General study points: Dominant NKG2C+ clonotypes in roughly 6 donors made up roughly 1.0-7.0% of CD8+ T cells.

Sequencing was performed on blood T cells: a sorted CD56 or NKG2C T cell subset, CD4+ or CD8+ T cells, or bulk PBMC T cells (not recorded which). V and J are TRBV7-2 and TRBJ2-1; TCRdb selects TRBD2, and the lack of DNA leaves this call unchecked. This TCR was sampled from a man in his late teens or twenties in good health. CDR3 region: CASRMTSGRFDEQFF.